This entry lists 19 T cell receptor beta chains sequenced from one sample in a study of CD8+CD57+ T cells in acquired aplastic anemia (dated by TCRdb to 2017 to 2018). For sequencing, an Illumina HiSeq 2000 was employed. Genomic DNA was used as template for profiling of TCR beta VDJ combinations and CDR3 sequences. TCRdb took the public reads, trimmed them with fastp at Q25, ran MiXCR for clone calling and kept in-frame beta chains. Rows are unified per CDR3 protein, each entry keeping the most common DNA and genes. Here the sample has nearly 60,000 distinct CDR3 sequences; around 57% occur a single time. The ten largest account for 15% to 20% of the sample. The patients picked for sequencing were ones in whom flow cytometry had shown an expansion of CD8+CD57+ cells. The specimen was sorted CD4+, CD8+, or CD8+CD57+ T cells (not recorded which) from PBMCs. These receptors were taken from a human donor with aplastic anemia.

The rearrangement links TRBV2 to TRBJ2-3, with 8 bases matching TRBD2. The CDR3 is 16 amino acids. Looked up from germline, CDR1 is SNHLY and CDR2 is FYNNEI. The V gene end was trimmed by 6 bases and the J gene end by 6 bases; junction bases not matched to a gene: 14. CDR3 in amino acids: CASSQGTPAGADTQYF. CDR3 in DNA: TGTGCCAGCAGCCAAGGGACACCAGCGGGGGCGGATACGCAGTATTTT.

This clonotype qualifies as medium-sized (0.01 to 0.1%). This rearrangement joins TRBV2 to TRBJ1-1, with a tentative D call TRBD1 (5 bases). Trimming stripped 8 bases from V and 2 bases from J, with 6 bases between. This CDR3 has 11 amino acids. Germline loops: CDR1 SNHLY, CDR2 FYNNEI. The CDR3 protein is CASGGNTEAFF. The CDR3 DNA sequence: TGTGCCAGCGGGGGAAACACTGAAGCTTTCTTT.

This clonotype was counted at least ten times. The V gene is TRBV13, the J gene TRBJ2-1; 8 bases are a match to TRBD2. This CDR3 region has 12 residues. The junction had 12 bases not matched to a gene; V was cut back by 7 bases and J by 16 bases. Germline values: CDR1 PRHDT, CDR2 FYEKMQ (reference sequence). CDR3 DNA sequence: TGTGCCAGCAAGGGTTCGACTAGCGAAATTTTCTTC. Translating it yields CASKGSTSEIFF.

The CDR3 loop is CASSVSGGNSYNSPLHF. The DNA for the CDR3 is TGTGCCAGCAGCGTATCAGGGGGGAACTCCTATAATTCACCCCTCCACTTT. V and J are TRBV9 and TRBJ1-6, with 7 bases identical to TRBD1. CDR3 size: 17 residues. Germline V gene lookup returns CDR1 SGDLS and CDR2 YYNGEE. V shed 1 base and J 0 bases; nucleotides not matched to a gene: 4.

V gene TRBV4-3 combines with J gene TRBJ2-5; D remains unclear. CDR1 and CDR2 from the germline V gene are LGHNA and YSLEER. The V end lost 2 bases, the J end lost 5 bases, and 6 bases lay between the germline ends. The length of the CDR3 is 12 residues. The DNA of the CDR3 is TGCGCCAGCAGCCAAACTGGGGAGACCCAGTACTTC. Its translation is CASSQTGETQYF.

In DNA, the CDR3 is TGCGCCAGCAGCTTGGCCGTGGGGATCTACGAGCAGTACTTC. Translation gives CASSLAVGIYEQYF. The J gene is TRBJ2-7, the V gene TRBV5-1; no clear D gene. Germline values: CDR1 SGHRS, CDR2 YFSETQ. The length of the CDR3 is 14 residues. V was shortened by 0 bases and J by 3 bases, with 10 bases between the two germline ends.

V usage is TRBV20-1 and J usage is TRBJ2-7, with a weak D call TRBD1 (5 bases). The CDR3 has 11 amino acids. CDR1 DFQATT and CDR2 SNEGSKA come from the germline V gene (reference sequence). Trimming pared 3 bases from V and 4 bases from J, leaving 7 bases between. The CDR3 region has the DNA TGCAGTGCTAGCAGGGATTACGAGCAGTACTTC. It yields the protein CSASRDYEQYF.

This clonotype was recorded at least ten times. The genes are TRBV28 and TRBJ1-5; D is unclear. CDR1 is MDHEN and CDR2 is SYDVKM in the germline V gene. This CDR3 is built from 12 residues. Trimming removed 1 base from V and 8 bases from J, with 6 bases in between. This CDR3 is CASSLFRKPQHF. In DNA form, the CDR3 reads TGTGCCAGCAGTTTATTCCGGAAGCCCCAGCATTTT.

The chain combines TRBV12-3 or TRBV12-4 with TRBJ2-7; D is unclear. This CDR3 comprises 13 residues. The V end was cut by 1 base, the J end by 2 bases, with 6 bases between. Written as DNA, the CDR3 is TGTGCCAGCAGTTTAGTTACAGCCTACGAGCAGTACTTC. Its translation is CASSLVTAYEQYF.

This CDR3 reads CASSMTPYNEQFF. CDR3 bases: TGTGCCAGTAGTATGACTCCTTACAATGAGCAGTTCTTC. The chain recombines TRBV19 with TRBJ2-1; D is unclear. The CDR3 is 13 amino acids. Trimming removed 3 bases at V and 4 bases at J, with 7 bases between. Germline values: CDR1 LNHDA, CDR2 SQIVND (reference sequence).

The V and J genes are TRBV7-2 and TRBJ1-1; 9 nucleotides line up with TRBD1. Germline V gene lookup returns CDR1 SGHTA and CDR2 FQGNSA. This CDR3 has 13 residues. V shed 5 bases and J 12 bases; nucleotides not matched to a gene: 10. The CDR3 protein is CASSPYEGQGPFF. CDR3 DNA: TGTGCCAGCAGCCCCTACGAGGGACAGGGACCTTTCTTT.

This clonotype was observed a few times. The chain is built from TRBV11-2 and TRBJ1-4, with D possibly matching TRBD1 (6 bases). Germline V gene data show CDR1 as SGHAT and CDR2 as FQNNGV. The ends were cut back, 1 base at V and 7 bases at J, with 16 bases in the middle. This CDR3 is built from 16 residues. The CDR3: CASSLGVRGQFEKLFF. CDR3 in DNA: TGTGCCAGCAGCTTAGGAGTCCGGGGGCAATTTGAAAAACTGTTTTTT. The variable domain in full, completed from reference TRBV11-2 and TRBJ1-4, reads EAGVAQSPRYKIIEKRQSVAFWCNPISGHATLYWYQQILGQGPKLLIQFQNNGVVDDSQLPKDRFSAERLKGVDSTLKIQPAKLEDSAVYLCASSLGVRGQFEKLFFGSGTQLSVL.

This clonotype was recorded at least ten times. V is TRBV4-3 and J is TRBJ2-7; D possibly corresponds to TRBD1 (6 bases). V was pared by 4 bases and J by 7 bases, with 17 bases between. Germline loops: CDR1 LGHNA, CDR2 YSLEER. The CDR3 runs to 14 residues. CDR3 residues: CASSPHRVLGEQYF. In DNA form, the CDR3 reads TGCGCCAGCAGCCCCCACAGGGTCTTGGGTGAGCAGTACTTC.

CDR3 region: CSATARSGLGGYTF. The DNA for the CDR3 is TGCAGTGCTACCGCAAGAAGTGGTTTGGGTGGCTACACCTTC. The chain carries TRBV20-1 and TRBJ1-2; D uncertain. The CDR3 totals 14 residues. Trimming cost V 4 bases and J 7 bases, with 19 bases left between them. In germline, CDR1 is DFQATT, CDR2 SNEGSKA (reference sequence).

This clonotype was counted ten times or more. The chain combines TRBV6-5 with TRBJ1-2, with D perhaps TRBD1 (5 bases). Between the trimmed V and J ends, which lost 4 bases and 2 bases, there was a span of 8 bases. This CDR3 is 13 amino acids long. Germline V CDR1 and CDR2: MNHEY, SVGAGI. CDR3 sequence (DNA): TGTGCCAGCAGTTTTGGGGGGAACTATGGCTACACCTTC. This translates into CASSFGGNYGYTF.

Relative to its sample, this clonotype is medium-sized. The genes are TRBV7-2 and TRBJ1-2; no firm D call. CDR3 length: 14 residues. CDR1 and CDR2 from the germline V gene are SGHTA and FQGNSA. Trimming removed 6 bases at V and 4 bases at J, with 15 bases between. The CDR3 DNA reads TGTGCCAGCAGGTTGTTGGCAGATCCCTATGGCTACACCTTC. Its protein product is CASRLLADPYGYTF.

Only a few counts were recorded for this clonotype. The CDR3 spells CASSRDSVGANVLTF. The CDR3 DNA follows: TGTGCCAGTAGTAGAGACAGCGTTGGGGCCAACGTCCTGACTTTC. The genes are TRBV19 and TRBJ2-6, with a tentative D call TRBD1 (5 bases). The length of the CDR3 is 15 residues. CDR1 LNHDA and CDR2 SQIVND come from the germline V gene (reference sequence). V lost 4 bases and J 3 bases, leaving 10 bases between the germline ends.

In its sample, this clonotype was seen many times. This sequence joins TRBV5-6 and TRBJ2-1; TRBD1 is a possible D gene (5 bases). Germline loops: CDR1 SGHDT, CDR2 YYEEEE. The CDR3 has 17 residues. Trimming removed 3 bases at V and 0 bases at J, with 16 bases between. Here the CDR3 reads CASSSQQEESSYNEQFF. DNA for the CDR3: TGTGCCAGCAGCTCGCAACAGGAAGAGAGCTCCTACAATGAGCAGTTCTTC.

This clonotype was picked up a small number of times. CDR3 loop: CATSRDPGQVGEAFF. For the CDR3, the DNA is TGTGCCACCAGCAGAGACCCGGGACAGGTAGGGGAAGCTTTCTTT. The rearrangement joins TRBV15 to TRBJ1-1, with 8 bases that match TRBD1. From germline, CDR1 is LNHNV and CDR2 YYDKDF (reference sequence). This CDR3 has 15 residues. After removal of 0 bases from V and 8 bases from J, the junction contained 8 bases not matched to a gene.